These 5 T cell receptor beta chains share one sample of origin, sequenced in a study of T cell repertoires in cytomegalovirus infection. Their recognized antigens are unknown. TCRdb independently ran MiXCR on the reads; one entry per CDR3 protein. The sample contains some 310,000 distinct CDR3 sequences, roughly 25% of which appear only once. The sequences come from cultured PBMCs, collected from culture after CMV antigen stimulation. Receptors originate from a human donor in good health (CMV status not recorded). Some clones in this sample may be carry-over from other donors' samples.

In its sample, this clonotype was seen many times. The rearrangement links TRBV12-3 or TRBV12-4 to TRBJ2-3, with 8 positions matching TRBD2. The V and J ends lost 2 bases and 4 bases, in that order; junction bases with no gene match: 5. The CDR3 has 15 amino acids. CDR3 sequence: CASSLLAGGPDTQYF. The CDR3 bases are TGTGCCAGCAGTTTACTTGCGGGAGGCCCAGATACGCAGTATTTT.

This clonotype was picked up many times. V usage is TRBV28 and J usage is TRBJ2-7; D unclear. V lost 6 bases and J lost 2, with 5 bases in between. CDR1 is MDHEN, CDR2 SYDVKM, per germline. The length of the CDR3 is 11 residues. The CDR3 protein is CASSQPYEQYF. The CDR3 DNA reads TGTGCCAGCAGCCAACCCTACGAGCAGTACTTC.

This clonotype was found once. The chain uses TRBV27 and TRBJ1-1; D call uncertain. The CDR3 loop spans 14 amino acids. V was pared by 3 bases and J by 4 bases, with 12 bases between. In germline, CDR1 is MNHEY, CDR2 SMNVEV (reference sequence). The CDR3 DNA follows: TGTGCCAGCAGTTTCTGGGCCGAGGGCACTGAAGCTTTCTTT. Encoded protein: CASSFWAEGTEAFF.

V usage is TRBV28 and J usage is TRBJ1-2, with TRBD1 matching over 7 bases. There are 12 residues in the CDR3. The germline V gene has CDR1 MDHEN and CDR2 SYDVKM. The V gene end was trimmed by 7 bases and the J gene end by 8 bases; junction bases not matched to a gene: 7. The CDR3 DNA is TGTGCCAGCACCACGACAGGGAGCGGCTACACCTTC. It is translated as CASTTTGSGYTF.

This chain uses TRBV6-2 or TRBV6-3 with TRBJ2-7; perhaps TRBD1 as D (6 bases). This CDR3 contains 14 residues. V was shortened by 6 bases and J by 2 bases, with 14 bases between the two germline ends. Germline V CDR1 and CDR2: MNHEY, SVGEGT. The DNA of the CDR3 is TGTGCCAGCAGAAACCCTGGACAGCCCTACGAGCAGTACTTC. Its translation is CASRNPGQPYEQYF.